Following are 24 T cell receptor beta chains from one sample sequenced in a study of OX40 agonist ivuxolimab in advanced cancers. TCRdb's table, derived via immunoSEQ multiplex PCR, lists solely in-frame clones and lacks some. The sample records approximately 18,000 clones, roughly 90% being singletons. The sample was CD4+ or CD8+ T cells sorted from blood, taken in a trial of the OX40 agonist ivuxolimab. Receptors were obtained from an adult with an advanced solid tumor such as melanoma, head and neck, liver or kidney cancer.

J is TRBJ1-4 and V is TRBV27, with 7 bases aligning to TRBD1. V gave up 2 bases and J gave up 5 bases; unmatched junction bases: 2. Germline CDR1 reads MNHEY; CDR2 reads SMNVEV (reference sequence). The CDR3 extends over 14 amino acids. CDR3 amino acids: CASSLLQGNEKLFF. In DNA form, the CDR3 reads TGTGCCAGCAGTTTACTACAGGGGAATGAAAAACTGTTTTTT.

This clone was detected only a few times. V usage is TRBV27 and J usage is TRBJ2-1; possible D gene TRBD2, 6 bases. CDR1 is MNHEY, CDR2 SMNVEV, per germline (reference sequence). This CDR3 spans 14 amino acids. Trimming pared 2 bases from V and 8 bases from J, leaving 13 bases between. CDR3 protein: CASSLLGGGDEQFF. The CDR3 DNA is TGTGCCAGCAGTTTACTGGGAGGAGGAGATGAGCAGTTCTTC.

This chain joins TRBV5-1 and TRBJ1-1; D is uncertain. The CDR3 length is 14 residues. V was cut by 4 bases and J by 1 base, with 11 bases left in between. In germline, CDR1 is SGHRS, CDR2 YFSETQ. The CDR3 coding sequence is TGCGCCAGCAGCATAACCCAGGCGAACACTGAAGCTTTCTTT. It is translated as CASSITQANTEAFF.

The rearrangement uses TRBV27 and TRBJ1-5; 9 bases line up with TRBD1. The germline gives CDR1 MNHEY, CDR2 SMNVEV (reference sequence). V lost 5 bases to trimming and J lost 6 bases; unmatched junction nucleotides: 8. CDR3 length: 15 amino acids. The CDR3 DNA reads TGTGCCAGCAGTGGGGGGACAGGGTGGACTCAGCCCCAGCATTTT. It translates to CASSGGTGWTQPQHF.

V usage is TRBV9 and J usage is TRBJ1-6, with a tentative D call TRBD1 (6 bases). Trimming removed 4 bases from V and 7 bases from J, with 12 bases in between. CDR1 is SGDLS and CDR2 is YYNGEE in the germline V gene. CDR3 length equals 14 residues. CDR3 in amino acids: CASSRGLANSPLHF. The CDR3, as DNA: TGTGCCAGCAGCCGGGGGCTCGCAAATTCACCCCTCCACTTT.

This chain joins TRBV18 and TRBJ2-2, with TRBD1 matching 7 bases. This CDR3 region has 13 residues. CDR1 and CDR2 (germline): KGHSH, LQKENI. The V gene end was trimmed by 3 bases and the J gene end by 6 bases; junction bases not matched to a gene: 1. The CDR3 region is CASSPGQSGELFF. The CDR3 nucleotides are TGTGCCAGCTCACCGGGACAGTCCGGGGAGCTGTTTTTT.

The V and J genes are TRBV27 and TRBJ2-3, with 7 bases fitting TRBD2. This CDR3 is 15 amino acids long. Germline values: CDR1 MNHEY, CDR2 SMNVEV (reference sequence). The V segment lost 6 bases and the J segment 2 bases; nucleotides outside the gene matches: 8. Here the CDR3 reads CASRTTAGLTDTQYF. CDR3 DNA: TGTGCCAGCAGAACAACAGCGGGACTCACAGATACGCAGTATTTT.

This rearrangement joins TRBV2 to TRBJ2-5, with D possibly matching TRBD1 (6 bases). Judging by the DNA end, TRBJ2-7 fits better; the J call may be wrong. This CDR3 has 14 amino acids. Germline CDR1 is SNHLY and CDR2 is FYNNEI. CDR3 amino acids: CASSTGHFSYEQYF. CDR3 bases: TGTGCCAGCAGTACGGGACACTTCTCCTACGAGCAGTACTTC.

V is TRBV11-1 and J is TRBJ2-3; TRBD2 might be the D (6 bases). The CDR3 spans 14 residues. Trimming stripped 10 bases from V and 6 bases from J, with 20 bases between. The germline V gene encodes CDR1 SGHAT and CDR2 FQDESV (reference sequence). The CDR3 DNA sequence: TGTGCCACTTCCGGGACTCCGACCCTTGATACGCAGTATTTT. Its translation: CATSGTPTLDTQYF.

The V and J genes are TRBV6-1 and TRBJ2-7, with 7 nucleotides matching TRBD2. The CDR3 runs 15 residues. The ends lost 3 bases at V and 6 bases at J; junction bases unmatched: 11. Germline loops: CDR1 MNHNS, CDR2 SASEGT. The CDR3 DNA follows: TGTGCCAGCAGTGATCGGAGCGGACCGGGAGGCGAGCAGTACTTC. Its translation is CASSDRSGPGGEQYF.

The chain has TRBV5-1 and TRBJ2-3, with a tentative D call TRBD2 (5 bases). V gave up 1 base and J gave up 3 bases, with 15 bases separating them. CDR3 length: 16 amino acids. The germline V gene has CDR1 SGHRS and CDR2 YFSETQ. CDR3: CASSLSGGSGTDTQYF. CDR3 DNA sequence: TGCGCCAGCAGCTTGTCCGGCGGGTCGGGGACAGATACGCAGTATTTT. Full variable domain (missing parts from reference TRBV5-1 and TRBJ2-3): KAGVTQTPRYLIKTRGQQVTLSCSPISGHRSVSWYQQTPGQGLQFLFEYFSETQRNKGNFPGRFSGRQFSNSRSEMNVSTLELGDSALYLCASSLSGGSGTDTQYFGPGTRLTVL.

The CDR3 reads CASSLGTSQETQYF. The CDR3 nucleotides are TGTGCCAGCAGCTTAGGGACTAGCCAAGAGACCCAGTACTTC. The chain carries TRBV11-3 and TRBJ2-5; 7 bases are a match to TRBD2. The germline V gene encodes CDR1 SGHNT and CDR2 YENEEA. V trimming: 1 base; J trimming: 1 base; junction bases outside the gene matches: 0. CDR3 length equals 14 residues.

The chain combines TRBV5-4 with TRBJ2-5, with 12 bases identical to TRBD2. The CDR3 consists of 16 residues. Trimming took 0 bases from V and 3 from J; bases not matched to a gene: 3. Germline V CDR1 and CDR2: SGHNT, YYREEE (reference sequence). The CDR3 DNA reads TGTGCCAGCAGCTTGGTAGGACTAGCGGGGAAAGAGACCCAGTACTTC. Translated: CASSLVGLAGKETQYF.

The chain uses TRBV29-1 and TRBJ2-7, with D maybe TRBD1 (5 bases). V was trimmed by 6 bases and J by 6 bases, leaving 15 bases between them. The CDR3 extends over 12 amino acids. Germline-derived CDR1 and CDR2 are SQVTM and ANQGSEA. The CDR3 sequence is CSVGHHEGEQYF. In nucleotides, the CDR3 is TGCAGCGTAGGACATCACGAAGGCGAGCAGTACTTC.

The chain joins TRBV5-4 to TRBJ2-6; D remains ambiguous. Trimming pared 4 bases from V and 0 bases from J, leaving 11 bases between. From germline, CDR1 is SGHNT and CDR2 YYREEE (reference sequence). The CDR3 spans 16 residues. CDR3 coding DNA: TGTGCCAGCAGCCCTAGAGCTCTCTCTGGGGCCAACGTCCTGACTTTC. Protein product: CASSPRALSGANVLTF.

The chain recombines TRBV19 with TRBJ1-2, with no clear D. V dropped 5 bases and J dropped 3 bases, with 13 bases sitting between them. The CDR3 is made up of 14 amino acids. Germline V gene sequence: CDR1 LNHDA, CDR2 SQIVND (reference sequence). The CDR3 DNA follows: TGTGCCAGTAGTCCCCGGGCCAACTACTATGGCTACACCTTC. It is translated as CASSPRANYYGYTF.

The V and J genes are TRBV29-1 and TRBJ2-1, with 15 nucleotides matching TRBD2. Germline V CDR1 and CDR2: SQVTM, ANQGSEA. This CDR3 is built from 12 residues. Trimming cost V 7 bases and J 14 bases; bases outside gene matches: 6. The CDR3 is CSAGLAGGPEFF. The CDR3 DNA is TGCAGCGCCGGACTAGCGGGAGGGCCAGAGTTCTTC.

The chain has TRBV30 and TRBJ2-7; D perhaps matches TRBD2 (5 bases). From germline, CDR1 is GTSNPN and CDR2 SVGIG (reference sequence). Trimming took 8 bases from V and 2 from J, leaving 16 bases between them. The CDR3 extends over 13 amino acids. The CDR3 coding sequence is TGTGCCCTGGACCGAGGGCTCCCCTACGAGCAGTACTTC. This codes for CALDRGLPYEQYF.

The chain recombines TRBV4-1 with TRBJ1-2; a weak D match, TRBD1 (5 bases). Trimming took 1 base from V and 5 from J, leaving 14 bases between them. This CDR3 spans 15 amino acids. CDR1 and CDR2 (germline): MGHRA, YSYEKL. Written as DNA, the CDR3 is TGCGCCAGCAGCCAAGGAGGGGCTTTGGGATATGGCTACACCTTC. Translating gives CASSQGGALGYGYTF.

The rearrangement links TRBV19 to TRBJ1-1, with no clear D. CDR1 is LNHDA, CDR2 SQIVND, per germline (reference sequence). The V gene lost 2 bases and the J gene lost 4 bases, with 11 bases spanning the gap. The CDR3 extends over 14 amino acids. In DNA, the CDR3 is TGTGCCAGTAGTATATATATATTTCGCACTGAAGCTTTCTTT. Translated, it gives CASSIYIFRTEAFF.

The chain couples TRBV10-3 to TRBJ2-1; 12 bases fit TRBD2. V was clipped by 10 bases and J by 6 bases; unmatched bases: 4. This CDR3 has 13 residues. Germline CDR1 ENHRY, CDR2 SYGVKD. The CDR3 bases are TGTGCCAGCGGACTAGCGGGGCCCAATGAGCAGTTCTTC. Its translation is CASGLAGPNEQFF.

This rearrangement joins TRBV4-1 to TRBJ1-6; no definite D call. Germline V lookup: CDR1 MGHRA, CDR2 YSYEKL. The CDR3 covers 15 residues. V shed 6 bases and J shed 5 bases, with 14 bases lying between them. The CDR3, as DNA: TGCGCCAGCAGAAATCCAGTTGAAAATAATTCACCCCTCCACTTT. Amino acid sequence: CASRNPVENNSPLHF.

This clone was picked up one time. The chain couples TRBV9 to TRBJ1-4, with a possible D match to TRBD1 (5 bases). Germline values: CDR1 SGDLS, CDR2 YYNGEE. CDR3 length: 15 amino acids. V lost 3 bases and J 3 bases, leaving 12 bases between the germline ends. For the CDR3, the DNA is TGTGCCAGCAGCGAAGAGGGGTGGGCTAATGAAAAACTGTTTTTT. Its translation is CASSEEGWANEKLFF.

V is TRBV7-9 and J is TRBJ2-5, with D possibly matching TRBD1 (6 bases). V was shortened by 4 bases and J by 5 bases, with 11 bases between the two germline ends. Germline V gives CDR1 SEHNR, CDR2 FQNEAQ (reference sequence). The CDR3 runs 13 residues. In DNA, the CDR3 is TGTGCCAGCAGCTACGCAGGGGAGGAGACCCAGTACTTC. Its protein product is CASSYAGEETQYF. Full variable domain (remainder filled in from reference TRBV7-9 and TRBJ2-5): DTGVSQNPRHKITKRGQNVTFRCDPISEHNRLYWYRQTLGQGPEFLTYFQNEAQLEKSRLLSDRFSAERPKGSFSTLEIQRTEQGDSAMYLCASSYAGEETQYFGPGTRLLVL.